A single T cell receptor (beta chain) is shown here with its context. Thyroid surgery was performed in patients who had received no treatment beforehand. With MiXCR, TCRdb reprocessed the PCR reads. This sample has approximately 34,000 clones, with about a sixth found just once. Germline values: CDR1 SGHRS, CDR2 YFSETQ. The V and J ends lost 3 bases and 16 bases respectively, with 26 bases between them. The CDR3 spans 15 residues. This entry is derived from a study of metastatic and nonmetastatic thyroid tumors. This TCR came from a female donor with papillary thyroid cancer or a benign thyroid nodule (not recorded which). Some clones in this sample may be carry-over from other donors' samples. This chain links TRBV5-1 with TRBJ2-1; D is possibly TRBD1 (6 bases). Sequences were obtained from blood. CDR3 coding DNA: TGCGCCAGCAGCTCCCAAGGGTCTACAGGGTCCGGGCATTTCTTC. Protein: CASSSQGSTGSGHFF.